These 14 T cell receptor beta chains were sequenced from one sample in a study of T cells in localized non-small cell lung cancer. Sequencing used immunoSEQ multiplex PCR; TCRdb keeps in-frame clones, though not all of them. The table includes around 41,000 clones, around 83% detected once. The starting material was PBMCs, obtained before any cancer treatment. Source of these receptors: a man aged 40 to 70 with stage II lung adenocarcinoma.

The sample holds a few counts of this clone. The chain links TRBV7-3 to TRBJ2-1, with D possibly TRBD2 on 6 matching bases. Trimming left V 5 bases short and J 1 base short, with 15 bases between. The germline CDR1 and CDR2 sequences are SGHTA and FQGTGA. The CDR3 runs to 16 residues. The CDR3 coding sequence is TGTGCCAGCAGCCCAACAGGAGGGGAATCCTACAATGAGCAGTTCTTC. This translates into CASSPTGGESYNEQFF.

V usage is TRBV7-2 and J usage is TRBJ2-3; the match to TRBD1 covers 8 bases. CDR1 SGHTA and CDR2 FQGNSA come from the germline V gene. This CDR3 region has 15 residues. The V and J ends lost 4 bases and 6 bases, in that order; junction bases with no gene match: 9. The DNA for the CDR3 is TGTGCCAGCAGCTCCCCGGGACAGGCCATTGATACGCAGTATTTT. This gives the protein CASSSPGQAIDTQYF.

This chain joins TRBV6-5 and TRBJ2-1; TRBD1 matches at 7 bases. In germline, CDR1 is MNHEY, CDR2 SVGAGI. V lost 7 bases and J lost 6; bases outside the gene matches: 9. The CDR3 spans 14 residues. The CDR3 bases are TGTGCCAGCACCGGACAGGTCACTAGCAATGAGCAGTTCTTC. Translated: CASTGQVTSNEQFF.

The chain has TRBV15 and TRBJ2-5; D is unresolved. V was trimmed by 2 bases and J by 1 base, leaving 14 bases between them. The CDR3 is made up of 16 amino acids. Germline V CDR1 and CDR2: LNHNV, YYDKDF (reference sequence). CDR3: CATSRPPILRQETQYF. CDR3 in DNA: TGTGCCACCAGCAGACCACCGATTTTACGCCAAGAGACCCAGTACTTC.

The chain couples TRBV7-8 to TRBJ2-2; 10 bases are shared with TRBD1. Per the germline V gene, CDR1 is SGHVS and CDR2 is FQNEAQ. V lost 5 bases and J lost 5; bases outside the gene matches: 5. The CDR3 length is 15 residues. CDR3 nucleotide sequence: TGTGCCAGCAGCACCCGGACAGGGGGTACCGGGGAGCTGTTTTTT. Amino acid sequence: CASSTRTGGTGELFF. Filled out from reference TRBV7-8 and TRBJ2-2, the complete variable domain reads GAGVSQSPRYKVAKRGQDVALRCDPISGHVSLFWYQQALGQGPEFLTYFQNEAQLDKSGLPSDRFFAERPEGSVSTLKIQRTQQEDSAVYLCASSTRTGGTGELFFGEGSRLTVL.

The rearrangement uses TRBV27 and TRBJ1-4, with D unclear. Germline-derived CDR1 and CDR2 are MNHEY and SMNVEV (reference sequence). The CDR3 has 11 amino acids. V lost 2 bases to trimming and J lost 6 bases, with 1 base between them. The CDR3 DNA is TGTGCCAGCAGTTTAGATGAAAAACTGTTTTTT. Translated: CASSLDEKLFF. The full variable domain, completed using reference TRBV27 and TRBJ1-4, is EAQVTQNPRYLITVTGKKLTVTCSQNMNHEYMSWYRQDPGLGLRQIYYSMNVEVTDKGDVPEGYKVSRKEKRNFPLILESPSPNQTSLYFCASSLDEKLFFGSGTQLSVL.

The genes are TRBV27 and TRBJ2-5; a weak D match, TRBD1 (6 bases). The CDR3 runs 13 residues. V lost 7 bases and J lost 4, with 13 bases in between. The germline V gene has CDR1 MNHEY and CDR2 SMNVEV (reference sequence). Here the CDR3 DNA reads TGTGCCAGCAAATACAGGGCGGGAGAGACCCAGTACTTC. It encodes CASKYRAGETQYF.

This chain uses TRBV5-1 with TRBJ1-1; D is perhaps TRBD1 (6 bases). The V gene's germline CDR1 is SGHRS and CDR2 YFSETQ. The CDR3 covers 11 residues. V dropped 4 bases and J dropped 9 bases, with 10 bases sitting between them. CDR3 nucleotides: TGCGCCAGCAGCACACAGGGAAAAGCTTTCTTT. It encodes CASSTQGKAFF.

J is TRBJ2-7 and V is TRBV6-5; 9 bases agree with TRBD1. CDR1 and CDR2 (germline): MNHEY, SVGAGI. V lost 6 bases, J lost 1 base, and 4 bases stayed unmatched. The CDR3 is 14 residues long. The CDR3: CASRGTGLSYEQYF. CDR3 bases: TGTGCCAGCAGGGGGACAGGGTTATCCTACGAGCAGTACTTC.

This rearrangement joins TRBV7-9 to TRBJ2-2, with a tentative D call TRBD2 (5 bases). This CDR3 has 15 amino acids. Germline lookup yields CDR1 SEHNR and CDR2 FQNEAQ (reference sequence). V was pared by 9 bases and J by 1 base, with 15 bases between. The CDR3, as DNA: TGTGCCAGTGTAGACTATCAACTGAACACCGGGGAGCTGTTTTTT. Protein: CASVDYQLNTGELFF.

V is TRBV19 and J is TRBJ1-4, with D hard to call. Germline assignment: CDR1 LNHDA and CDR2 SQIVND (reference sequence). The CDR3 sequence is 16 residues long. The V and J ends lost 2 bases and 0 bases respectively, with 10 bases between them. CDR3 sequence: CASSITTFATNEKLFF. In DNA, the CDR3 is TGTGCCAGTAGTATAACAACTTTTGCAACTAATGAAAAACTGTTTTTT.

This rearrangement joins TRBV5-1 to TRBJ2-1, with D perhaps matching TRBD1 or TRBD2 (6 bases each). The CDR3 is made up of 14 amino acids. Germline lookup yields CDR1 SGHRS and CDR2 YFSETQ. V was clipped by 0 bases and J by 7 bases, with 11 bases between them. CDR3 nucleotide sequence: TGCGCCAGCAGCTTGGCCGAGGGGGGTAATGAGCAGTTCTTC. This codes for CASSLAEGGNEQFF.

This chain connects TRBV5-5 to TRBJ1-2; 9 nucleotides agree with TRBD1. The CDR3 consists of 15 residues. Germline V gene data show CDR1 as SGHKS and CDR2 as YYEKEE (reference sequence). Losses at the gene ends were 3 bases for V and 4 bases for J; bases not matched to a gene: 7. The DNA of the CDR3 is TGTGCCAGCAGCTCACAGGGGGCTCCAGGCTATGGCTACACCTTC. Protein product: CASSSQGAPGYGYTF. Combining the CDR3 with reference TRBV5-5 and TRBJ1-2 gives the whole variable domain DAGVTQSPTHLIKTRGQQVTLRCSPISGHKSVSWYQQVLGQGPQFIFQYYEKEERGRGNFPDRFSARQFPNYSSELNVNALLLGDSALYLCASSSQGAPGYGYTFGSGTRLTVV.

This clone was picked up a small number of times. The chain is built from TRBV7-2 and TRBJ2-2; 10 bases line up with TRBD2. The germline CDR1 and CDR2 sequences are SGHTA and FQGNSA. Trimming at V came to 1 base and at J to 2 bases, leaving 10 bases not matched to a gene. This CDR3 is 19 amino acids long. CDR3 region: CASSLVPPAGGLNTGELFF. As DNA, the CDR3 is TGTGCCAGCAGCTTAGTACCGCCAGCGGGGGGGCTAAACACCGGGGAGCTGTTTTTT.